The rows below give T cell receptor beta chains drawn from one sample of a study of beta chain features in type 1 diabetes. Clones were sequenced by immunoSEQ multiplex PCR, and TCRdb holds only the in-frame ones, with some missing. The repertoire holds 390,000 or so clones, approximately 15% seen once, with roughly 0.033% in the top ten. Sequenced material: naive CD4+ T cells from blood. These receptors came from a man aged 25 to 40 in good health. Each CDR3 is given with its conserved first and last residue. A D gene is named only where the DNA matches it firmly. Rows give clone size only sometimes, using once, few, many, or a class for an expanded clone.

v_gene	abundance	j_gene	d_gene	CDR3nt	CDR3aa
TRBV29-1	few	TRBJ2-7	-	TGCAGCGTTGGAGGCAGGGTCACCGAGCAGTACTTC	CSVGGRVTEQYF
TRBV30	-	TRBJ1-6	-	TGTGCCTGGAGCCCGGGACTCGGGGATTCACCCCTCCACTTT	CAWSPGLGDSPLHF
TRBV29-1	many	TRBJ2-1	TRBD2	TGCAGCGCAGGGACTAGCGGGACTAGTTGGTTCTTC	CSAGTSGTSWFF
TRBV19	-	TRBJ2-1	TRBD2	TGTGCCAGTAGTATGACTAGCGGGAGGCGGGACAATGAGCAGTTCTTC	CASSMTSGRRDNEQFF
TRBV5-1	few	TRBJ2-7	-	TGCGCCAGCAGAAACGAGGGTGAGCAGTACTTC	CASRNEGEQYF
TRBV7-9	few	TRBJ2-1	-	TGTGCCAGCAGCTTAGGTCAGGGTAATGAGCAGTTCTTC	CASSLGQGNEQFF
TRBV2	-	TRBJ2-3	-	TGTGCCAGCAGTGAAGATATGGCCACAGATACGCAGTATTTT	CASSEDMATDTQYF
TRBV29-1	few	TRBJ1-1	TRBD1	TGCAGCGTTGAAGTTGGTAGGGGGCACACTGAAGCTTTCTTT	CSVEVGRGHTEAFF
TRBV27	few	TRBJ1-5	-	TGTGCCAGCAGTTCCGGTGGGGGTTGGGGGCAGCCCCAGCATTTT	CASSSGGGWGQPQHF
TRBV27	-	TRBJ1-1	-	TGTGCCAGCAGTTTATCGGGGCCCTCGAACACTGAAGCTTTCTTT	CASSLSGPSNTEAFF
TRBV7-2	few	TRBJ2-1	TRBD2	TGTGCCAGCAGCCCTATAGCGGGGAACAATGAGCAGTTCTTC	CASSPIAGNNEQFF
TRBV5-8	few	TRBJ1-4	-	TGTGCCAGCAGCTTAAATCAGGGCGTTAATGAAAAACTGTTTTTT	CASSLNQGVNEKLFF
TRBV7-2	few	TRBJ2-5	TRBD1	TGTGCCAGCAGCTCGCGACAGGGTCGGCAAGAGACCCAGTACTTC	CASSSRQGRQETQYF